This T cell receptor (beta chain) came from a study of T cells after yellow fever vaccination. Universal primer sites and UMIs were introduced during 5'RACE template-switching synthesis of TCR cDNA. TCRdb itself ran the 5' RACE reads through MiXCR, one entry per CDR3 protein. The sample has about 580,000 distinct CDR3 sequences, roughly a sixth seen once. Germline V lookup: CDR1 KGHSH, CDR2 LQKENI. V was shortened by 0 bases and J by 2 bases, with 13 bases between the two germline ends. CDR3 length equals 16 residues. This clonotype showed up just a few times. This chain uses TRBV18 with TRBJ1-1; D is ambiguous. The receptor was isolated from a man between 18 and 35 years old who received the YFV17D yellow fever vaccine. Sequences were derived from PBMCs, sampled 5 to 6 days after the first yellow fever vaccination. In nucleotides, the CDR3 is TGTGCCAGCTCACCACCCGGTTCCAGACGAAACACTGAAGCTTTCTTT. Translation gives CASSPPGSRRNTEAFF.